Below, one T cell receptor beta chain is given with its context. The data belong to a study of blood T cell repertoires in COVID-19. About the study: COVID-19 samples from acute and convalescent phases originated in the United States, Italy and Spain. T cells, B-cell-depleted T cells, or PBMCs supplied cDNA or gDNA.

In the original analysis: The authors estimated nucleated cell counts from reference gene primer amplification. Assay: immunoSEQ multiplex PCR; the TCRdb copy retains only in-frame clones and omits some. The V and J calls and clone size were taken over from that table, and D and trimming were inferred from the DNA. The data hold roughly 57,000 clones, with 79% observed a single time. In germline, CDR1 is MNHEY, CDR2 SVGAGI. The CDR3 is 14 amino acids. Trimming pared 7 bases from V and 2 bases from J, leaving 14 bases between. This receptor was obtained from a man in his 60s with acute or convalescent COVID-19. The sequencing sample was made of peripheral blood. This rearrangement joins TRBV6-5 to TRBJ1-2; D perhaps matches TRBD1 (6 bases). CDR3 bases: TGTGCCAGCACCGGAGCAACAGGGAACTATGGCTACACCTTC. Translated, it gives CASTGATGNYGYTF.